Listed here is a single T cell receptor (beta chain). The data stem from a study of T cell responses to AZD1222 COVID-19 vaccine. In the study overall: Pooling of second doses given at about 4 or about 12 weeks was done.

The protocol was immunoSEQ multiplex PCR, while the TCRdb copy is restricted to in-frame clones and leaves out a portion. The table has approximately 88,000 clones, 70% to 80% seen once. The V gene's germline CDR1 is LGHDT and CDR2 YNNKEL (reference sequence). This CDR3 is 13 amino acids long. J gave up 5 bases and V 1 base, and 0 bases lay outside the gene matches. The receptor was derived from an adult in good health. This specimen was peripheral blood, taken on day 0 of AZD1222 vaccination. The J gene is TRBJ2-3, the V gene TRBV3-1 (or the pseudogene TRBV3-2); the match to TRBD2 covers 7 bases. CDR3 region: CASSQAGGDTQYF. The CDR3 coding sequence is TGTGCCAGCAGCCAAGCGGGGGGAGATACGCAGTATTTT.